Following are 13 T cell receptor beta chains from one sample sequenced in a study of blood T cell repertoires in COVID-19. The repertoire was sequenced with immunoSEQ multiplex PCR; TCRdb's copy has only in-frame clones and lacks some. The profile shows 300,000 to 450,000 clones, 81% of them singletons. Source material: peripheral blood. All receptors come from a human donor with acute or convalescent COVID-19. The donor label of this sample is uncertain.

CDR3 in amino acids: CASSLLAGEQFF. The CDR3 DNA sequence: TGTGCCAGCAGTTTACTTGCCGGTGAGCAGTTCTTC. The V call is TRBV28, the J call TRBJ2-1, with unresolved D. The CDR3 is 12 amino acids. The germline V and J ends were trimmed by 2 bases and 9 bases, with 8 bases remaining between them. Germline V gene lookup returns CDR1 MDHEN and CDR2 SYDVKM.

This clone was counted a single time. The rearrangement uses TRBV6-5 and TRBJ1-2; no firm D call. Germline V gene lookup returns CDR1 MNHEY and CDR2 SVGAGI. This CDR3 spans 13 amino acids. Trimming cost V 7 bases and J 6 bases, with 15 bases left between them. The CDR3 loop is CASKAERRNGYTF. The CDR3 DNA reads TGTGCCAGCAAGGCCGAGCGGAGGAATGGCTACACCTTC.

The J gene is TRBJ1-5, the V gene TRBV28; TRBD1 might be the D (5 bases). Trimming pared 6 bases from V and 6 bases from J, leaving 9 bases between. This CDR3 region has 12 residues. Germline-derived CDR1 and CDR2 are MDHEN and SYDVKM. DNA of the CDR3: TGTGCCAGCAGACTCGGGGGTCAGCCCCAGCATTTT. Translated, it gives CASRLGGQPQHF. The complete variable domain, with remaining parts taken from reference TRBV28 and TRBJ1-5, reads DVKVTQSSRYLVKRTGEKVFLECVQDMDHENMFWYRQDPGLGLRLIYFSYDVKMKEKGDIPEGYSVSREKKERFSLILESASTNQTSMYLCASRLGGQPQHFGDGTRLSIL.

In nucleotides, the CDR3 is TGTGCCAGCAGTTACTCGGGGGGTACTCAGCCCCAGCATTTT. Amino acid sequence: CASSYSGGTQPQHF. J is TRBJ1-5 and V is TRBV6-5, with D perhaps TRBD1 (5 bases). Germline values: CDR1 MNHEY, CDR2 SVGAGI. Trimming shortened V by 0 bases and J by 6 bases, and 9 bases separated the two germline ends. CDR3 length: 14 amino acids.

Only one count was recorded for this clone. The V gene is TRBV7-9, the J gene TRBJ1-2, with unresolved D. Germline V gives CDR1 SEHNR, CDR2 FQNEAQ (reference sequence). The CDR3 is 12 amino acids. V lost 3 bases to trimming and J lost 6 bases, with 8 bases between them. CDR3 residues: CASSFTEDGYTF. CDR3 coding DNA: TGTGCCAGCAGCTTTACAGAAGATGGCTACACCTTC.

This clone occurred once. The genes are TRBV6-1 and TRBJ2-3; perhaps TRBD2 as D (6 bases). Germline CDR1 reads MNHNS; CDR2 reads SASEGT. The CDR3 is made up of 13 amino acids. V lost 1 base to trimming and J lost 11 bases, with 13 bases between them. CDR3 loop: CASSEGNSGVQYF. The CDR3 DNA is TGTGCCAGCAGTGAAGGCAATAGCGGCGTGCAGTATTTT.

This clone was counted a few times. This sequence joins TRBV5-1 and TRBJ1-2; a possible D gene is TRBD1 (5 bases). Germline CDR1 is SGHRS and CDR2 is YFSETQ. V dropped 2 bases and J dropped 2 bases, with 10 bases sitting between them. This CDR3 is 14 amino acids long. The CDR3 DNA sequence: TGCGCCAGCAGCTTCCAGGGCTCAAACTATGGCTACACCTTC. This translates into CASSFQGSNYGYTF.

The rearrangement joins TRBV3-1 (or the pseudogene TRBV3-2) to TRBJ1-1, with D maybe TRBD1 (5 bases). CDR1 is LGHDT, CDR2 YNNKEL, per germline (reference sequence). Between the trimmed V and J ends, which lost 2 bases and 2 bases, there was a span of 12 bases. This CDR3 contains 15 residues. CDR3 residues: CASSQLPTANTEAFF. For the CDR3, the DNA is TGTGCCAGCAGCCAATTACCGACAGCTAACACTGAAGCTTTCTTT.

A note on this clone: The CDR3 does not close with the conserved phenylalanine or tryptophan, likely indicating a read error. Because the CDR3's place on the DNA is in doubt, the DNA is left out and the CDR3 is given as listed by TCRdb. The J gene is TRBJ1-1, the V gene TRBV30; the DNA was not compared with TRBD1, the D call given in the table. Germline V gene sequence: CDR1 GTSNPN, CDR2 SVGIG (reference sequence). The CDR3 spans 13 amino acids, including both terminal residues. The CDR3 sequence: CAWSDTGAPLLRY.

The V gene is TRBV5-1, the J gene TRBJ2-1; 10 bases fit TRBD2. This CDR3 is 16 amino acids long. From germline, CDR1 is SGHRS and CDR2 YFSETQ. V dropped 0 bases and J dropped 9; count of bases not matched to a gene: 9. DNA of the CDR3: TGCGCCAGCAGCTTGGCGGCTAGCGGGAGTCGAAGTGAGCAGTTCTTC. As protein: CASSLAASGSRSEQFF. Variable domain in full (rest from reference TRBV5-1 and TRBJ2-1): KAGVTQTPRYLIKTRGQQVTLSCSPISGHRSVSWYQQTPGQGLQFLFEYFSETQRNKGNFPGRFSGRQFSNSRSEMNVSTLELGDSALYLCASSLAASGSRSEQFFGPGTRLTVL.

V is TRBV5-1 and J is TRBJ1-3; D might be TRBD1 (5 bases). This CDR3 comprises 15 residues. Germline V lookup: CDR1 SGHRS, CDR2 YFSETQ. The V end lost 0 bases, the J end lost 4 bases, and 11 bases lay between the germline ends. In DNA, the CDR3 is TGCGCCAGCAGCTTGGAGGGGATCTCAGGAAACACCATATATTTT. Its protein product is CASSLEGISGNTIYF.

This chain connects TRBV28 to TRBJ1-6; D uncertain. This CDR3 comprises 13 residues. V lost 7 bases and J 1 base, leaving 5 bases between the germline ends. Germline V gives CDR1 MDHEN, CDR2 SYDVKM. Written as DNA, the CDR3 is TGTGCCAGCATGCGGTCCTATAATTCACCCCTCCACTTT. It is translated as CASMRSYNSPLHF.

The chain uses TRBV7-8 and TRBJ2-2; unclear D gene. The CDR3 extends over 15 amino acids. Germline CDR1 SGHVS, CDR2 FQNEAQ. With 4 bases removed from V and 5 bases from J, the gap between germline ends came to 14 bases. The CDR3 sequence is CASSSLSGTTGELFF. CDR3 nucleotide sequence: TGTGCCAGCAGCTCCCTCTCAGGCACTACCGGGGAGCTGTTTTTT. Variable domain in full (rest from reference TRBV7-8 and TRBJ2-2): GAGVSQSPRYKVAKRGQDVALRCDPISGHVSLFWYQQALGQGPEFLTYFQNEAQLDKSGLPSDRFFAERPEGSVSTLKIQRTQQEDSAVYLCASSSLSGTTGELFFGEGSRLTVL.